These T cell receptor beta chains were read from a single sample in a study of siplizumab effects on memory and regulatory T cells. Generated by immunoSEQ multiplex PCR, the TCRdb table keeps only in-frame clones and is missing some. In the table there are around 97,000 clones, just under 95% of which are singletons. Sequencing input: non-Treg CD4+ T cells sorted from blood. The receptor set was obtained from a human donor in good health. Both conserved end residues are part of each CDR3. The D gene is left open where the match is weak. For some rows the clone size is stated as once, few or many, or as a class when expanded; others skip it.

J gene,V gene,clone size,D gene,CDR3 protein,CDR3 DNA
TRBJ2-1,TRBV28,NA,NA,CASSSDVRRFF,TGTGCCAGCAGCTCGGACGTCAGGCGGTTCTTC
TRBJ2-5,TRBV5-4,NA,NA,CASSYRGATGKETQYF,TGTGCCAGCAGCTACCGCGGGGCCACCGGAAAAGAGACCCAGTACTTC
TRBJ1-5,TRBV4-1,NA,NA,CASSQAVSPNQPQHF,TGCGCCAGCAGCCAAGCGGTAAGTCCCAATCAGCCCCAGCATTTT
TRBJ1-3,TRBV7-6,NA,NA,CASAADRSSGNTIYF,TGTGCCAGCGCCGCCGACAGGAGCTCTGGAAACACCATATATTTT
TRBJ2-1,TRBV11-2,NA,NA,CASSLDRSSYNEQFF,TGTGCCAGCAGCTTAGACAGGAGCTCCTACAATGAGCAGTTCTTC
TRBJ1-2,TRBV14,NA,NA,CASSQVPAGQGYTF,TGTGCCAGCAGCCAAGTCCCGGCAGGGCAAGGCTACACCTTC
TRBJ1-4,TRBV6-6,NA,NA,CASSYRTPNLSGKLFF,TGTGCCAGCAGTTACCGTACTCCTAACCTTAGTGGAAAACTGTTTTTT
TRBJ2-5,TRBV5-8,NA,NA,CANPQRAIGETQYF,TGTGCCAACCCTCAGAGGGCCATAGGGGAGACCCAGTACTTC
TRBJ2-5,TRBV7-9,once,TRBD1,CASSLDGTGVQETQYF,TGTGCCAGCAGCTTAGATGGGACAGGAGTACAAGAGACCCAGTACTTC
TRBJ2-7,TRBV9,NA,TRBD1,CASSPRDRSYEQYF,TGTGCCAGCAGCCCCCGGGACAGATCCTACGAGCAGTACTTC
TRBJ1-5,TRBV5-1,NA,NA,CASSFDGYGNQPQHF,TGCGCCAGCAGCTTCGATGGGTACGGGAATCAGCCCCAGCATTTT
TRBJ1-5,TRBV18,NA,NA,CASSAQGGSNQPQHF,TGTGCCAGCTCAGCACAGGGAGGTAGCAATCAGCCCCAGCATTTT
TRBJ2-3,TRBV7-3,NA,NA,CASSLRPRGSTDTQYF,TGTGCCAGCAGCTTAAGACCTCGCGGCAGCACAGATACGCAGTATTTT
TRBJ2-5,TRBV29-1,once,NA,CSVPLHEHETQYF,TGCAGCGTTCCTTTGCATGAGCACGAGACCCAGTACTTC
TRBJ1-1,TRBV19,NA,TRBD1,CATPWTQGATVGAFF,TGTGCCACCCCATGGACACAGGGGGCGACGGTTGGAGCTTTCTTT
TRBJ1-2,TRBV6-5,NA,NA,CASSRTGNYGYTF,TGTGCCAGCAGTCGGACGGGTAACTATGGCTACACCTTC
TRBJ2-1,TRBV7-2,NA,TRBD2,CASSLRLAFDNEQFF,TGTGCCAGCAGCTTGCGACTAGCGTTCGACAATGAGCAGTTCTTC
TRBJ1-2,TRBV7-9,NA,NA,CASSRTGSYGYTF,TGTGCCAGCAGCCGAACAGGCTCCTATGGCTACACCTTC
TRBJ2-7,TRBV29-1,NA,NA,CSVQDYEQYF,TGCAGCGTACAGGACTACGAGCAGTACTTC
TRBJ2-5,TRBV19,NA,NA,CASSGGAQETQYF,TGTGCCAGTAGCGGCGGGGCGCAAGAGACCCAGTACTTC
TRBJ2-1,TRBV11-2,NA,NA,CASSLVRIRLYEQFF,TGTGCCAGCAGCTTAGTCAGGATTCGTCTCTATGAGCAGTTCTTC
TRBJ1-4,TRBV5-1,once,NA,CASRPQSTRIEKLFF,TGCGCCAGCAGACCCCAGAGCACCCGAATAGAAAAACTGTTTTTT
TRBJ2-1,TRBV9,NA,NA,CASSLTGSTYNEQFF,TGTGCCAGCAGCCTAACAGGCAGTACCTACAATGAGCAGTTCTTC
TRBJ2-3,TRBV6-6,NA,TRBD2,CASSYGSGRTDTQYF,TGTGCCAGCAGTTACGGTAGCGGGAGAACTGATACGCAGTATTTT
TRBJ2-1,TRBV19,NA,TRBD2,CASSEGAGVYNEQFF,TGTGCCAGTAGTGAAGGTGCGGGAGTCTACAATGAGCAGTTCTTC
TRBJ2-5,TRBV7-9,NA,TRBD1,CASSPGDRGLQETQYF,TGTGCCAGCAGCCCCGGGGACAGGGGGCTTCAAGAGACCCAGTACTTC
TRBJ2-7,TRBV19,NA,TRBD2,CASSIGTSGIGPDEQYF,TGTGCCAGTAGTATCGGGACTAGCGGGATTGGACCCGACGAGCAGTACTTC
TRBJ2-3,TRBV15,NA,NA,CATSRDYMGHGTDTQYF,TGTGCCACCAGCAGAGATTACATGGGGCACGGCACAGATACGCAGTATTTT
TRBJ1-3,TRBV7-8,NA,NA,CASSFALTAKDTIYF,TGTGCCAGCAGCTTTGCTTTGACGGCGAAGGACACCATATATTTT
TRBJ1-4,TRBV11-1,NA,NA,CASSLAPLEKLFF,TGTGCCAGCAGCTTAGCACCCCTTGAAAAACTGTTTTTT
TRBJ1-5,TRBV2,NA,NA,CASSEVGWQNQPQHF,TGTGCCAGCAGTGAAGTGGGCTGGCAAAATCAGCCCCAGCATTTT
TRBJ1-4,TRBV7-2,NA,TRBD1,CASSYGTGDEKLFF,TGTGCCAGCAGCTACGGGACAGGGGATGAAAAACTGTTTTTT
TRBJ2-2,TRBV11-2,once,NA,CASSLSRAGELFF,TGTGCCAGCAGCTTATCCAGGGCCGGGGAGCTGTTTTTT
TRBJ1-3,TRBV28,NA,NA,CASNPGGGLSGNTIYF,TGTGCCAGCAACCCGGGGGGAGGGCTTTCTGGAAACACCATATATTTT
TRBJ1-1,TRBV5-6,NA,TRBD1,CASSSDRGLGGAFF,TGTGCCAGCAGCTCGGACAGGGGGCTAGGGGGAGCTTTCTTT
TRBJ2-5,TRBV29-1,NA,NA,CSAGSGETQYF,TGCAGCGCCGGGAGTGGGGAGACCCAGTACTTC
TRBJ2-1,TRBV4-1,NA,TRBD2,CASSQDSGRINNEQFF,TGCGCCAGCAGCCAAGATAGCGGGAGGATTAACAATGAGCAGTTCTTC
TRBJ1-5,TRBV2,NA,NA,CASRPGNQPQHF,TGTGCCAGCAGGCCAGGCAATCAGCCCCAGCATTTT
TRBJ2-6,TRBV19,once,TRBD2,CASSWSGSSGANVLTF,TGTGCCAGTAGTTGGAGCGGGAGCTCTGGGGCCAACGTCCTGACTTTC
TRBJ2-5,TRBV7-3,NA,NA,CASSLYGAGETQYF,TGTGCCAGCAGCTTATATGGCGCTGGGGAGACCCAGTACTTC
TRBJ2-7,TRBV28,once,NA,CASSLQLAEQYF,TGTGCCAGCAGTTTACAGCTAGCTGAGCAGTACTTC
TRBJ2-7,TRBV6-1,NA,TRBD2,CASSDVGGRTYEQYF,TGTGCCAGCAGTGATGTTGGCGGGAGGACCTACGAGCAGTACTTC
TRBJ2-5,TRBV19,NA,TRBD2,CASRPTSGGETQYF,TGTGCCAGTAGACCGACTAGCGGAGGGGAGACCCAGTACTTC
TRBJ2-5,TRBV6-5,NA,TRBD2,CASTPGGGDETQYF,TGTGCCAGCACCCCGGGGGGGGGCGATGAGACCCAGTACTTC
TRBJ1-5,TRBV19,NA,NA,CASIWSDSGNQPQHF,TGTGCCAGTATATGGTCCGATAGTGGCAATCAGCCCCAGCATTTT
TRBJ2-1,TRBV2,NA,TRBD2,CASWREGPRNEQFF,TGTGCCAGCTGGAGGGAGGGCCCTCGGAATGAGCAGTTCTTC
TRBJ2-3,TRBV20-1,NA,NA,CSATTTDTQYF,TGCAGTGCTACTACCACAGATACGCAGTATTTT
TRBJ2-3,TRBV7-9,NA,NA,CASSSHSSKLIADTQYF,TGTGCCAGCAGCTCGCACAGTTCTAAATTAATTGCAGATACGCAGTATTTT
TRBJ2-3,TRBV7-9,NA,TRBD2,CASILEAGASTDTQYF,TGTGCCAGCATCTTGGAAGCGGGAGCTAGCACAGATACGCAGTATTTT
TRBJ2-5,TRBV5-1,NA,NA,CASSLVAGKETQYF,TGCGCCAGCAGCTTGGTCGCAGGGAAGGAGACCCAGTACTTC
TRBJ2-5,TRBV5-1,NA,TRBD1,CASSFSGTGRETQYF,TGCGCCAGCAGCTTTTCCGGGACAGGGCGGGAGACCCAGTACTTC
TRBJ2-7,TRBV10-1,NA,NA,CASSVGPGSEQYF,TGCGCCAGCAGTGTTGGTCCAGGGAGCGAGCAGTACTTC
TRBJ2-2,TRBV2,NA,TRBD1,CASKIRSDWTGRIGELFF,TGTGCCAGCAAAATTCGAAGTGATTGGACAGGGAGGATCGGGGAGCTGTTTTTT
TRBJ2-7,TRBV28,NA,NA,CASTVSPGEQYF,TGTGCCAGCACAGTGTCTCCTGGCGAGCAGTACTTC
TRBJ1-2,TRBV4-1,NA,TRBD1,CASSQLYQGAQYGYTF,TGCGCCAGCAGCCAACTCTACCAGGGGGCCCAATATGGCTACACCTTC
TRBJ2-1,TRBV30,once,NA,CAWSVLEGQFF,TGTGCCTGGAGTGTACTAGAGGGGCAGTTCTTC
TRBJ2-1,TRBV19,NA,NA,CASSAQGMGPNEQFF,TGTGCCAGTAGTGCGCAGGGGATGGGACCAAATGAGCAGTTCTTC
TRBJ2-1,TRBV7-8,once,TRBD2,CASSLGLASADEQFF,TGTGCCAGCAGCTTAGGACTAGCCTCGGCGGATGAGCAGTTCTTC